A single sample gave rise to the 16 T cell receptor beta chains below, sequenced in a study of T cell responses to AZD1222 COVID-19 vaccine. The repertoire was sequenced with immunoSEQ multiplex PCR; TCRdb's copy has only in-frame clones and lacks some. The sample's table shows around 150,000 clones. Sequencing was done on a sample of peripheral blood. The receptors were sampled from an adult in good health.

The chain carries TRBV4-1 and TRBJ1-1; TRBD1 might be the D (5 bases). V lost 0 bases to trimming and J lost 5 bases, with 22 bases between them. CDR1 MGHRA and CDR2 YSYEKL come from the germline V gene. The CDR3 has 18 residues. Here the CDR3 reads CASSQEWVFGGEETEAFF. The CDR3 bases are TGCGCCAGCAGCCAAGAGTGGGTATTTGGGGGAGAGGAGACTGAAGCTTTCTTT.

The rearrangement uses TRBV6-6 and TRBJ2-6; a possible D gene is TRBD1 (6 bases). Trimming took off 5 bases at V and 0 bases at J, with 20 bases between the two ends. The CDR3 has 19 residues. Germline lookup yields CDR1 MNHNY and CDR2 SVGAGI (reference sequence). The CDR3 sequence is CASSPPPGHTLSGANVLTF. The CDR3 DNA reads as TGTGCCAGCAGTCCCCCCCCGGGACATACACTCTCTGGGGCCAACGTCCTGACTTTC.

The chain has TRBV5-1 and TRBJ1-6; 9 bases are shared with TRBD1. Germline loops: CDR1 SGHRS, CDR2 YFSETQ. This CDR3 spans 16 amino acids. The junction had 6 bases not matched to a gene; V was cut back by 0 bases and J by 8 bases. The CDR3 nucleotides are TGCGCCAGCAGCTTGGGGACAGGGGTTTTCGATTCACCCCTCCACTTT. Its protein product is CASSLGTGVFDSPLHF.

J is TRBJ1-3 and V is TRBV4-2; D gene ambiguous. The germline V gene encodes CDR1 LGHNA and CDR2 YNFKEQ. Trimming shortened V by 4 bases and J by 0 bases, and 10 bases separated the two germline ends. CDR3 size: 15 residues. Written as DNA, the CDR3 is TGTGCCAGCAGCCCCTCGCCGGGCTCTGGAAACACCATATATTTT. As protein: CASSPSPGSGNTIYF.

The rearrangement links TRBV6-1 to TRBJ2-7; D not resolved. The CDR3 is 17 amino acids. The germline V gene encodes CDR1 MNHNS and CDR2 SASEGT. The V end lost 1 base, the J end lost 2 bases, and 18 bases lay between the germline ends. In DNA, the CDR3 is TGTGCCAGCAGTGAAGTTTTTTATTGGCAGCACCCCTACGAGCAGTACTTC. Its protein product is CASSEVFYWQHPYEQYF.

The chain combines TRBV19 with TRBJ1-2; TRBD1 is a possible D gene (6 bases). The CDR3 extends over 15 amino acids. The V gene's germline CDR1 is LNHDA and CDR2 SQIVND (reference sequence). This chain's CDR3 is CPQGVRGDLNYGYTF. Here the CDR3 DNA reads TGTCCCCAGGGTGTTAGGGGGGATCTTAACTATGGCTACACCTTC.

The rearrangement joins TRBV4-1 to TRBJ1-1; D possibly corresponds to TRBD1 (6 bases). CDR3 length equals 16 residues. Germline assignment: CDR1 MGHRA and CDR2 YSYEKL. Deletions cut 3 bases from V and 0 bases from J, with 14 bases between. The CDR3 nucleotides read TGCGCCAGCAGCCAGCCGGTGACAGGTTTGAACACTGAAGCTTTCTTT. Translation: CASSQPVTGLNTEAFF.

The chain links TRBV18 to TRBJ1-2, with D perhaps TRBD1 (5 bases). CDR1 and CDR2 from the germline V gene are KGHSH and LQKENI. Between the trimmed V and J ends, which lost 5 bases and 7 bases, there was a span of 17 bases. The CDR3 contains 14 residues. The CDR3 loop is CASSGDSSMGGYTF. CDR3 sequence (DNA): TGTGCCAGCTCAGGAGACAGTTCAATGGGTGGCTACACCTTC.

The V gene is TRBV9, the J gene TRBJ1-5; D not certain. Germline lookup yields CDR1 SGDLS and CDR2 YYNGEE. V was pared by 0 bases and J by 0 bases, with 16 bases between. This CDR3 comprises 18 residues. The CDR3 DNA reads as TGTGCCAGCAGCGTAGGTGGTGGGGTGGGTTATAGCAATCAGCCCCAGCATTTT. This sequence encodes CASSVGGGVGYSNQPQHF.

This chain uses TRBV30 with TRBJ1-6; perhaps TRBD1 as D (6 bases). Trimming removed 0 bases at V and 0 bases at J, with 15 bases between. The CDR3 extends over 18 amino acids. Germline V CDR1 and CDR2: GTSNPN, SVGIG (reference sequence). CDR3 protein: CAWSVPAGAASYNSPLHF. The CDR3, as DNA: TGTGCCTGGAGTGTACCGGCAGGGGCAGCCTCCTATAATTCACCCCTCCACTTT.

The chain recombines TRBV4-2 with TRBJ2-7; 9 bases align to TRBD1. CDR1 LGHNA and CDR2 YNFKEQ come from the germline V gene. The V segment lost 0 bases and the J segment 3 bases; nucleotides outside the gene matches: 12. This CDR3 has 18 residues. The DNA of the CDR3 is TGTGCCAGCAGCCAAGAACGCTCCGGGACAGGGACCGTCTACGAGCAGTACTTC. The encoded protein is CASSQERSGTGTVYEQYF.

J is TRBJ1-5 and V is TRBV7-2; D is undetermined. Deletions cut 1 base from V and 1 base from J, with 11 bases between. The CDR3 is 16 residues long. Germline values: CDR1 SGHTA, CDR2 FQGNSA. CDR3 region: CASSLEVVGSNQPQHF. The DNA for the CDR3 is TGTGCCAGCAGCTTAGAGGTTGTAGGGAGCAATCAGCCCCAGCATTTT.

The chain combines TRBV7-2 with TRBJ1-5; TRBD1 might be the D (5 bases). V dropped 5 bases and J dropped 4 bases, with 15 bases sitting between them. The CDR3 covers 15 residues. Germline loops: CDR1 SGHTA, CDR2 FQGNSA. CDR3 region: CASSPDRGANQPQHF. CDR3 sequence (DNA): TGTGCCAGCAGCCCCGACAGAGGGGCTAATCAGCCCCAGCATTTT.

The V gene is TRBV7-2, the J gene TRBJ1-6; D gene unclear. This CDR3 contains 17 residues. CDR1 and CDR2 (germline): SGHTA, FQGNSA. V was clipped by 1 base and J by 0 bases, with 10 bases between them. The CDR3 loop is CASSLVEGGSYNSPLHF. In nucleotides, the CDR3 is TGTGCCAGCAGCTTAGTGGAGGGAGGCTCCTATAATTCACCCCTCCACTTT.

V usage is TRBV12-5 and J usage is TRBJ2-2; D perhaps matches TRBD1 (5 bases). Trimming took 3 bases from V and 3 from J, leaving 17 bases between them. The CDR3 totals 17 residues. Looked up from germline, CDR1 is LGHNT and CDR2 is FRNRAP. The CDR3 nucleotides are TGTGCTAGTGGTTTCAGGAGAGATGACAGCCACACCGGGGAGCTGTTTTTT. This encodes CASGFRRDDSHTGELFF.

This rearrangement joins TRBV18 to TRBJ1-1; no clear D gene. Germline V gene sequence: CDR1 KGHSH, CDR2 LQKENI. CDR3 length: 14 amino acids. The V end was cut by 3 bases, the J end by 7 bases, with 15 bases between. The CDR3 DNA is TGTGCCAGCTCACCGTTTAAGGTCTCCGATGAAGCTTTCTTT. Translating gives CASSPFKVSDEAFF.